The rows below give T cell receptor beta chains drawn from one sample of a study of blood T cell repertoires in COVID-19. Sequencing used immunoSEQ multiplex PCR; TCRdb keeps in-frame clones, though not all of them. The sample consists of about 140,000 clones, approximately 89% of them appearing once. The sequenced material came from peripheral blood. The source of these receptors is a woman aged 50 to 60 with acute or convalescent COVID-19. Both conserved end residues are part of each CDR3.

>TRBV19|TRBJ2-3
CATGQGATDTQYF
>TRBV27|TRBJ1-6
CASSFPYSPLHF
>TRBV6-4|TRBJ2-2
CASSEVLGTGELFF
>TRBV28|TRBJ1-1
CASSLESPPTEAFF
>TRBV15|TRBJ2-3
CATSRVPGLTDTQYF
>TRBV9|TRBJ1-1
CASSVPTGRHEAFF
>TRBV21-1|TRBJ1-5
CASSKKPDDRGLPNSNQPQHF
>TRBV7-9|TRBJ2-5
CASQHGGGNQETQYF
>TRBV28|TRBJ1-2
CASSWQSYGYTF
>TRBV19|TRBJ2-5
CASTLTSGGQETQYF
>TRBV11-1|TRBJ1-6
CASSLAGGNNSPLHF
>TRBV6-5|TRBJ2-5
CASSRTSGGGETQYF
>TRBV29-1|TRBJ2-1
CSVEDKAGYNEQFF
>TRBV2|TRBJ1-4
CASTVDRVDEKLFF
>TRBV7-2|TRBJ1-2
CASSLGRGGYGYTF
>TRBV27|TRBJ2-1
CASSSGLFYNEQFF
>TRBV11-2|TRBJ2-1
CASSLVAGLPTNEQFF
>TRBV5-1|TRBJ1-2
CASSLGQGMIGYTF
>TRBV19|TRBJ1-6
CASSIRVPNSPLHF
>TRBV6-5|TRBJ1-5
CASSYTDRGSGQPQHF
>TRBV30|TRBJ1-1
CAWSVGGVHTEAFF
>TRBV10-2|TRBJ1-1
CASSSGTHTEAFF
>TRBV19|TRBJ2-7
CASSKRSSNSGTGDHEQYF
>TRBV25-1|TRBJ2-7
CASRRQGSYEQYF
>TRBV28|TRBJ2-7
CASSLPSLGSYEQYF
>TRBV5-1|TRBJ1-5
CASRPTGGSNQPQHF
>TRBV27|TRBJ2-5
CASSFSGRVQETQYF
>TRBV6-5|TRBJ1-1
CASSYFGGVSTEAFF
>TRBV5-1|TRBJ2-1
CASSLEAGIEQFF
>TRBV6-1|TRBJ1-5
CASSEVLGARQPQHF
>TRBV9|TRBJ1-1
CASSARDQGGTEAFF
>TRBV9|TRBJ2-7
CASSAGTSTSDEQYF
>TRBV7-2|TRBJ1-6
CASSPQGFGSPLHF